These 4 T cell receptor beta chains originate from one sample sequenced in a study of T cells after yellow fever vaccination. One entry per CDR3 protein, called by TCRdb with MiXCR from the 5' RACE reads. The data show 250,000 or so distinct CDR3 sequences, around 7% seen once. Sample: CD4+ T cells sorted from PBMCs, taken 15 days after the yellow fever booster vaccination. The receptors were sampled from a young man who received the YFV17D yellow fever vaccine.

V is TRBV25-1 and J is TRBJ2-7; D call uncertain. Germline values: CDR1 MGHDK, CDR2 SYGVNS. This CDR3 is 12 amino acids long. V lost 2 bases and J lost 6, with 8 bases in between. DNA for the CDR3: TGTGCCAGCAGTGAAAACACCCGCGAGCAGTACTTC. Translation gives CASSENTREQYF.

The V and J genes are TRBV7-9 and TRBJ1-5, with TRBD1 identical over 7 bases. The CDR3 has 14 residues. Trimming cost V 5 bases and J 4 bases; bases outside gene matches: 5. Germline V gene lookup returns CDR1 SEHNR and CDR2 FQNEAQ (reference sequence). As DNA, the CDR3 is TGTGCCAGCAGCGCACGACAGGGAAATCAGCCCCAGCATTTT. It codes for CASSARQGNQPQHF.

The chain employs TRBV5-5 and TRBJ2-7; maybe TRBD1 (6 bases). V gave up 4 bases and J gave up 1 base, with 12 bases separating them. The CDR3 covers 14 residues. CDR1 and CDR2 (germline): SGHKS, YYEKEE (reference sequence). The CDR3 is CASSMRTASYEQYF. CDR3 in DNA: TGTGCCAGCAGCATGAGGACAGCTTCCTACGAGCAGTACTTC.

This clonotype was detected many times. The rearrangement joins TRBV20-1 to TRBJ1-1, with no clear D. Germline CDR1 and CDR2: DFQATT and SNEGSKA (reference sequence). CDR3 size: 13 residues. V was clipped by 2 bases and J by 8 bases, with 15 bases between them. The CDR3 DNA is TGCAGTGCTAGATTATTGTCAGGCGGGGAAGCTTTCTTT. Protein sequence: CSARLLSGGEAFF.